Each of the 15 T cell receptor beta chains below was sequenced from the same sample in a study of blood T cell repertoires in COVID-19. Measured with immunoSEQ multiplex PCR; TCRdb has only the in-frame clones, and not every one. Among roughly 80,000 clones listed, more than 90% were seen once. Source material: peripheral blood. The receptors here all came from a man aged 55 to 69 with acute or convalescent COVID-19.

The chain links TRBV28 to TRBJ2-3, with D possibly being TRBD1 (6 bases). CDR1 is MDHEN and CDR2 is SYDVKM in the germline V gene. Trimming took 6 bases from V and 4 from J, leaving 11 bases between them. This CDR3 is built from 13 residues. The CDR3 sequence is CASRDSLADTQYF. CDR3 DNA: TGTGCCAGCAGGGACAGCTTGGCAGATACGCAGTATTTT. Using reference TRBV28 and TRBJ2-3 for the parts outside the CDR3, the full variable domain is DVKVTQSSRYLVKRTGEKVFLECVQDMDHENMFWYRQDPGLGLRLIYFSYDVKMKEKGDIPEGYSVSREKKERFSLILESASTNQTSMYLCASRDSLADTQYFGPGTRLTVL.

The table lists this clone with a few counts. The chain has TRBV27 and TRBJ2-1; 10 nucleotides line up with TRBD2. The J segment lost 7 bases and the V segment lost 4 bases, leaving 7 bases of the junction unmatched. The germline V gene encodes CDR1 MNHEY and CDR2 SMNVEV (reference sequence). This CDR3 contains 15 residues. The CDR3 sequence is CASSSASGRGNEQFF. DNA of the CDR3: TGTGCCAGCAGTTCAGCTAGCGGGAGAGGGAATGAGCAGTTCTTC.

V is TRBV19 and J is TRBJ2-1, with TRBD1 matching over 11 bases. There are 15 residues in the CDR3. J was trimmed by 2 bases and V by 9 bases; bases with no gene match: 6. Germline CDR1 is LNHDA and CDR2 is SQIVND (reference sequence). The DNA of the CDR3 is TGTGCCAGCACCCAGGGACAGGGGGCCTACAATGAGCAGTTCTTC. Protein sequence: CASTQGQGAYNEQFF. The whole variable domain, filled in from reference TRBV19 and TRBJ2-1, reads DGGITQSPKYLFRKEGQNVTLSCEQNLNHDAMYWYRQDPGQGLRLIYYSQIVNDFQKGDIAEGYSVSREKKESFPLTVTSAQKNPTAFYLCASTQGQGAYNEQFFGPGTRLTVL.

The chain carries TRBV27 and TRBJ2-3; 11 bases match TRBD2. Losses at the gene ends were 5 bases for V and 0 bases for J; bases not matched to a gene: 7. From germline, CDR1 is MNHEY and CDR2 SMNVEV (reference sequence). The length of the CDR3 is 17 residues. The CDR3 DNA reads TGTGCCAGCAGTACCGGGACTAGCGGAACTAGCACAGATACGCAGTATTTT. This sequence encodes CASSTGTSGTSTDTQYF.

V usage is TRBV5-1 and J usage is TRBJ1-1; no firm D call. Germline V lookup: CDR1 SGHRS, CDR2 YFSETQ. Trimming cost V 0 bases and J 1 base, with 10 bases left between them. The CDR3 is 15 amino acids. DNA for the CDR3: TGCGCCAGCAGCTTGGTAATAGAGGGGAACACTGAAGCTTTCTTT. Its protein product is CASSLVIEGNTEAFF.

The chain couples TRBV27 to TRBJ2-2; D remains ambiguous. With 2 bases removed from V and 0 bases from J, the gap between germline ends came to 4 bases. The germline V gene has CDR1 MNHEY and CDR2 SMNVEV (reference sequence). The CDR3 consists of 14 residues. The CDR3 sequence is CASSLSPNTGELFF. As DNA, the CDR3 is TGTGCCAGCAGTTTAAGCCCGAACACCGGGGAGCTGTTTTTT.

The chain employs TRBV28 and TRBJ2-3, with 8 bases matching TRBD1. Trimming removed 3 bases from V and 2 bases from J; junction bases left unmatched: 4. CDR3 length: 15 residues. CDR1 and CDR2 from the germline V gene are MDHEN and SYDVKM. This CDR3 reads CASSFADRDTDTQYF. CDR3 sequence (DNA): TGTGCCAGCAGTTTTGCGGACAGGGACACAGATACGCAGTATTTT.

The count of this clone is one. The chain couples TRBV28 to TRBJ2-1; 7 nucleotides agree with TRBD2. The germline CDR1 and CDR2 sequences are MDHEN and SYDVKM. V gave up 7 bases and J gave up 2 bases; unmatched junction bases: 11. This CDR3 spans 16 amino acids. The CDR3 here is CASIQRSAGAYNEQFF. Written as DNA, the CDR3 is TGTGCCAGCATCCAGCGGTCGGCGGGGGCCTACAATGAGCAGTTCTTC.

V and J are TRBV5-6 and TRBJ2-3, with 13 bases lining up with TRBD2. The J segment lost 4 bases and the V segment lost 1 base, leaving 3 bases of the junction unmatched. From germline, CDR1 is SGHDT and CDR2 YYEEEE. The CDR3 length is 16 residues. The CDR3, as DNA: TGTGCCAGCAGCTTGACTAGCGGGAGGGCCCCAGATACGCAGTATTTT. Amino acid sequence: CASSLTSGRAPDTQYF.

The gene calls are TRBV9 and TRBJ2-3; D is perhaps TRBD2 (5 bases). CDR3 size: 15 residues. V was trimmed by 2 bases and J by 4 bases, leaving 14 bases between them. Per the germline V gene, CDR1 is SGDLS and CDR2 is YYNGEE. The DNA for the CDR3 is TGTGCCAGCAGCGTGGCCAGCGGTGGCGCAGATACGCAGTATTTT. Translation: CASSVASGGADTQYF. Full variable domain (outside the CDR3, taken from reference TRBV9 and TRBJ2-3): DSGVTQTPKHLITATGQRVTLRCSPRSGDLSVYWYQQSLDQGLQFLIQYYNGEERAKGNILERFSAQQFPDLHSELNLSSLELGDSALYFCASSVASGGADTQYFGPGTRLTVL.

The chain combines TRBV6-1 with TRBJ2-5, with 13 bases identical to TRBD2. CDR3 length: 17 residues. V was clipped by 4 bases and J by 4 bases; unmatched bases: 9. Germline loops: CDR1 MNHNS, CDR2 SASEGT. The CDR3 loop is CASSARTSGRGAETQYF. CDR3 nucleotides: TGTGCCAGCAGTGCTCGGACTAGCGGGAGAGGGGCAGAGACCCAGTACTTC.

This clone was observed a single time. V gene TRBV18 combines with J gene TRBJ2-1; TRBD1 matches 9 bases. Unmatched junction bases numbered 5, after V lost 4 bases and J lost 1 base. The CDR3 has 16 residues. Germline V gene lookup returns CDR1 KGHSH and CDR2 LQKENI. CDR3 DNA: TGTGCCAGCTCACGCGGGACAGGGAATTCCTACAATGAGCAGTTCTTC. Protein: CASSRGTGNSYNEQFF.

The chain couples TRBV7-3 to TRBJ2-2; D gene ambiguous. Germline CDR1 is SGHTA and CDR2 is FQGTGA. The CDR3 is 22 residues long. V was clipped by 1 base and J by 2 bases, with 29 bases between them. CDR3 bases: TGTGCCAGCAGCTTAAGAAAGGCGGTCCGGAGCCATTCCCCAGACAACACCGGGGAGCTGTTTTTT. It specifies CASSLRKAVRSHSPDNTGELFF.

This clone was found once. The chain has TRBV29-1 and TRBJ2-1; the D is unclear. From germline, CDR1 is SQVTM and CDR2 ANQGSEA. The V gene lost 6 bases and the J gene lost 10 bases, with 13 bases spanning the gap. This CDR3 has 11 residues. The CDR3 reads CSVSPATEQFF. CDR3 in DNA: TGCAGCGTCAGTCCCGCCACGGAGCAGTTCTTC.

The chain uses TRBV6-5 and TRBJ1-6; D is unresolved. Deletions cut 4 bases from V and 9 bases from J, with 10 bases between. This CDR3 is built from 13 residues. Germline CDR1 is MNHEY and CDR2 is SVGAGI. CDR3 sequence: CASSSLLGSPLHF. The DNA of the CDR3 is TGTGCCAGCAGTTCCCTCCTCGGTTCACCCCTCCACTTT.